The 16 T cell receptor beta chains below all came from one sample that was sequenced in a study of blood T cell repertoires in COVID-19. Data came from immunoSEQ multiplex PCR; TCRdb stores just in-frame clones and leaves some out. The sample includes 360,000 or so clones, more than 75% of them seen just once. Specimen: PBMCs or T cells enriched from blood (not recorded which). Receptors originate from a woman aged 25 to 45 who had recovered from COVID-19.

The CDR3 region is CASSAGQGAVEQYF. The CDR3 coding sequence is TGTGCCAGCAGTGCGGGACAGGGGGCCGTCGAGCAGTACTTC. This chain joins TRBV27 and TRBJ2-7; 12 nucleotides agree with TRBD1. Germline CDR1 reads MNHEY; CDR2 reads SMNVEV (reference sequence). This CDR3 comprises 14 residues. Losses at the gene ends were 5 bases for V and 6 bases for J; bases not matched to a gene: 5.

The sample holds one count of this clone. This chain joins TRBV10-2 and TRBJ2-7, with 9 bases fitting TRBD1. Germline V gene data show CDR1 as WSHSY and CDR2 as SAAADI. V lost 7 bases, J lost 0 bases, and 10 bases stayed unmatched. The CDR3 sequence is 16 residues long. The CDR3 nucleotides are TGCGCCAGCACCCGAACCGGGACAGGGAGCTCCTACGAGCAGTACTTC. It translates to CASTRTGTGSSYEQYF.

This clone has a single count. The J gene is TRBJ1-2, the V gene TRBV5-5, with TRBD1 identical over 8 bases. This CDR3 region has 12 residues. Losses at the gene ends were 1 base for V and 7 bases for J; bases not matched to a gene: 0. The germline CDR1 and CDR2 sequences are SGHKS and YYEKEE (reference sequence). The DNA of the CDR3 is TGTGCCAGCAGCTTGACAGGGGGTGGCTACACCTTC. Translation gives CASSLTGGGYTF.

This chain links TRBV25-1 with TRBJ2-1; 10 nucleotides match TRBD2. From germline, CDR1 is MGHDK and CDR2 SYGVNS. V was clipped by 1 base and J by 7 bases; unmatched bases: 10. This CDR3 has 17 residues. Written as DNA, the CDR3 is TGTGCCAGCAGTGAATCGGGAGCGGGAGGGCCCTCGAATGAGCAGTTCTTC. It yields the protein CASSESGAGGPSNEQFF.

The gene calls are TRBV7-9 and TRBJ1-2; 7 bases fit TRBD1. Germline assignment: CDR1 SEHNR and CDR2 FQNEAQ (reference sequence). This CDR3 is built from 15 residues. Trimming cost V 2 bases and J 6 bases; bases outside gene matches: 9. The CDR3 loop reads CASSLHGRGVNGYTF. In DNA, the CDR3 is TGTGCCAGCAGCTTACATGGCAGGGGGGTCAATGGCTACACCTTC.

The gene calls are TRBV19 and TRBJ2-7; TRBD2 matches 8 bases. The CDR3 sequence is 14 residues long. Looked up from germline, CDR1 is LNHDA and CDR2 is SQIVND (reference sequence). The J segment lost 2 bases and the V segment lost 5 bases, leaving 5 bases of the junction unmatched. The CDR3 region is CASSLYGRAYEQYF. CDR3 DNA sequence: TGTGCCAGTAGTCTGTACGGGAGGGCCTACGAGCAGTACTTC.

This chain links TRBV7-9 with TRBJ1-3; 7 nucleotides agree with TRBD1. The CDR3 contains 17 residues. Germline loops: CDR1 SEHNR, CDR2 FQNEAQ (reference sequence). With V trimmed by 3 bases and J by 1 base, 9 bases remained unmatched. CDR3 in amino acids: CASSFPPDRASGNTIYF. DNA of the CDR3: TGTGCCAGCAGCTTCCCACCCGACAGGGCGTCTGGAAACACCATATATTTT.

The V gene is TRBV6-5, the J gene TRBJ1-1; TRBD1 is a possible D gene (6 bases). The germline gives CDR1 MNHEY, CDR2 SVGAGI. CDR3 size: 13 residues. V was pared by 3 bases and J by 4 bases, with 9 bases between. CDR3 amino acids: CASSYNRATEAFF. CDR3 in DNA: TGTGCCAGCAGTTATAACAGGGCCACTGAAGCTTTCTTT.

The V gene is TRBV7-9, the J gene TRBJ1-2; D is uncertain. The CDR3 runs to 16 residues. The germline V gene encodes CDR1 SEHNR and CDR2 FQNEAQ (reference sequence). The V gene lost 5 bases and the J gene lost 5 bases, with 21 bases spanning the gap. In DNA form, the CDR3 reads TGTGCCAGCAGCACATTAGGTGACCCAGGTGCTTATGGCTACACCTTC. Encoded protein: CASSTLGDPGAYGYTF.

The rearrangement links TRBV19 to TRBJ2-7, with D perhaps TRBD1 (6 bases). CDR3 size: 15 residues. Germline V gene lookup returns CDR1 LNHDA and CDR2 SQIVND (reference sequence). With 4 bases removed from V and 1 base from J, the gap between germline ends came to 14 bases. Here the CDR3 reads CASSTRPTGSYEQYF. The CDR3 coding sequence is TGTGCCAGTAGTACCCGCCCGACAGGATCCTACGAGCAGTACTTC.

This clone occurred a few times. The chain recombines TRBV19 with TRBJ2-7, with 7 bases fitting TRBD1. Per germline, CDR1 LNHDA and CDR2 SQIVND (reference sequence). V lost 5 bases and J lost 3; bases outside the gene matches: 4. This CDR3 spans 13 amino acids. The CDR3 bases are TGTGCCAGTAGTCCGGACAGGTACTACGAGCAGTACTTC. Translated: CASSPDRYYEQYF.

With respect to this clone: Other DNA sequences in this specimen translate into the identical CDR3. This chain uses TRBV7-2 with TRBJ2-3; the D is unclear. Germline V lookup: CDR1 SGHTA, CDR2 FQGNSA. The V and J ends lost 5 bases and 0 bases respectively, with 9 bases between them. The length of the CDR3 is 14 residues. CDR3 loop: CASSPGGSTDTQYF. In DNA, the CDR3 is TGTGCCAGCAGCCCAGGTGGGAGCACAGATACGCAGTATTTT.

About this clone: The germline gene is not matched at one end of the junction; a read error may be the cause. The chain carries TRBV7-8 and TRBJ2-2; D might be TRBD2 (6 bases). Germline-derived CDR1 and CDR2 are SGHVS and FQNEAQ. CDR3 length: 16 amino acids. The CDR3 protein is CASCLGWGDYTGELFF. CDR3 in DNA: TGTGCCAGCTGCTTAGGGTGGGGGGACTACACCGGGGAGCTGTTTTTT.

The rearrangement links TRBV2 to TRBJ2-7; tentative D call: TRBD1 (6 bases). The length of the CDR3 is 14 residues. Trimming took 8 bases from V and 2 from J, leaving 16 bases between them. Germline V gene sequence: CDR1 SNHLY, CDR2 FYNNEI. CDR3 coding DNA: TGTGCCAGCGGACTGGGACACATAACCTACGAGCAGTACTTC. It specifies CASGLGHITYEQYF. Full variable domain (rest looked up from reference TRBV2 and TRBJ2-7): EPEVTQTPSHQVTQMGQEVILRCVPISNHLYFYWYRQILGQKVEFLVSFYNNEISEKSEIFDDQFSVERPDGSNFTLKIRSTKLEDSAMYFCASGLGHITYEQYFGPGTRLTVT.

This clone was picked up a small number of times. The chain carries TRBV4-2 and TRBJ1-5, with TRBD1 as a possible D gene (6 bases). The CDR3 contains 15 residues. Germline lookup yields CDR1 LGHNA and CDR2 YNFKEQ. Trimming cost V 3 bases and J 4 bases, with 13 bases left between them. CDR3 bases: TGTGCCAGCAGCCATTACCGGGACACGAATCAGCCCCAGCATTTT. Its translation is CASSHYRDTNQPQHF.

V is TRBV27 and J is TRBJ2-3, with TRBD2 as a possible D gene (5 bases). Germline V gene sequence: CDR1 MNHEY, CDR2 SMNVEV (reference sequence). Trimming removed 6 bases from V and 1 base from J, with 11 bases in between. The CDR3 length is 14 residues. In nucleotides, the CDR3 is TGTGCCAGCAGGGAGGAGTTGGGCACAGATACGCAGTATTTT. It encodes CASREELGTDTQYF.